This T cell receptor beta chain was sequenced in a study of cytomegalovirus exposure and HLA in healthy donors. Study summary: Tens of millions of unique TCRs from HLA-typed donors were held in an early release of data.

V lost 1 base and J lost 2; bases outside the gene matches: 9. The CDR3 is made up of 17 amino acids. Germline V CDR1 and CDR2: SGHTA, FQGNSA. PCR amplification relied on 60 Vbeta primers (plus 13 Jbeta primers). As handled by the study authors: Tens of millions of unique TCR beta chains, 9.5 million to 11 million of them shared, were counted by a later analysis. Clones were sequenced by immunoSEQ multiplex PCR, and TCRdb holds only the in-frame ones, with some missing. V, J and clone size are those of that table, while D and trimming were read from the DNA. The top ten clones hold around 2% of a sample with fewer than 130,000 clones, more than 75% of them seen once.

This TCR came from a man aged 40-49 years in good health and CMV-seronegative. The rearrangement joins TRBV7-2 to TRBJ1-2; TRBD1 agrees at 8 bases. Sequenced sample: PBMCs. CDR3 DNA sequence: TGTGCCAGCAGCTTAGACGGCCAGAGGACAGGGAACTATGGCTACACCTTC. This codes for CASSLDGQRTGNYGYTF.